Given below is one T cell receptor (beta chain) in context. Its matching antigen is unknown. The PCR had 60 Vbeta and 13 Jbeta primers. Only in-frame clones appear in the TCRdb table, and some are missing; sequencing was by immunoSEQ multiplex PCR. The sample has 250,000 to 350,000 clones, over 70% seen once. V lost 8 bases, J lost 0 bases, and 10 bases lay in between. Germline values: CDR1 MNHNS, CDR2 SASEGT. This CDR3 contains 13 residues. This specimen belongs to a study of cytomegalovirus exposure and HLA in healthy donors. The study's findings and limits: Fewer N-insertions than the approximately 700-donor mean were reportedly shown by an Asian-associated ancestry cluster in a later analysis. In most subjects, TCR beta sequences reportedly gave accurate predictions of HLA-A and HLA-B alleles. Sequencing probably produced one cluster of sequence variants that were highly shared.

Sequencing was performed on PBMCs. The source of this sequence is a girl aged 2 to 9 in good health and CMV-seronegative. This chain uses TRBV6-1 with TRBJ1-1; D is unresolved. CDR3 residues: CASEVLLNTEAFF. In DNA, the CDR3 is TGTGCCAGCGAGGTTCTGCTGAACACTGAAGCTTTCTTT.